Listed below are T cell receptor beta chains from one sample, sequenced in a study of blood T cells in healthy people across ages. MiXCR, applied by TCRdb to the 5' RACE reads, yields one record per CDR3 protein. The table lists roughly 550,000 distinct CDR3 sequences, around 24% of them singletons. The same specimen was also included in a second study, on T cells of mothers and their children.

Material: blood. The source of these receptors is a boy aged 10-17 years in good health. Both conserved end residues are part of each CDR3.

V gene	J gene	CDR3 protein
TRBV5-1	TRBJ2-3	CASSLVGGSVLDTQYF
TRBV20-1	NA	CSARDRPSGTAEQFF
TRBV27	TRBJ2-7	CASSSRTGLYEQYF
TRBV29-1	TRBJ2-2	CSARPTGAGELFF
TRBV27	TRBJ2-1	CASSFRTGSSYNEQFF
TRBV29-1	NA	CSVGRYWERGAQQTQYF
TRBV15	TRBJ2-3	CATSTLGRTLSTDTQYF
TRBV28	TRBJ1-3	CASGLGTSGNTIYF
TRBV28	TRBJ2-7	CASSGGIRETYEQYF
TRBV27	TRBJ1-5	CASSLSEAVNQPQHF
TRBV20-1	TRBJ2-3	CSAREGSPDTQYF
TRBV27	TRBJ2-5	CASSPRQGLGYF
TRBV20-1	TRBJ2-7	CSARDGASGTYEQYF
TRBV19	TRBJ1-5	CAGGSWPQHF
TRBV24-1	TRBJ2-1	CATSAPSAKPNANEQFF
TRBV27	TRBJ2-7	CASSLGQLSDEQYF
TRBV10-3	TRBJ2-3	CAISEWSSSRTDTQYF
TRBV28	TRBJ2-1	CASSLSSRYNEQFF
TRBV20-1	TRBJ2-7	CSARDFYEQYF
TRBV29-1	TRBJ2-2	CSVVGEEVTGELFF
TRBV30	TRBJ1-6	CAWSSPSPASPLHF
TRBV3-1	TRBJ2-5	CASSQMGTQETQYF
TRBV28	TRBJ2-5	CASSRSGTSVGGETQYF
TRBV29-1	TRBJ2-3	CSVEEVTVTDTLYF
TRBV2	TRBJ2-5	CASSDREGETQYF
TRBV4-3	TRBJ2-5	CASSLRLFETQYF
TRBV4-2	TRBJ2-1	CASSQEAIQGEWDNEQFF
TRBV27	TRBJ2-3	CASSLNVRTDTQYF
TRBV2	TRBJ1-5	CASSGEGGPQPQHF
TRBV7-7	TRBJ2-7	CASSLRDGLSYEQYF
TRBV7-8	TRBJ2-4	CASSPRTGKDIQYF
TRBV20-1	TRBJ2-1	CSARIRESSYNEQFF
TRBV25-1	TRBJ2-3	CASSEPPGGSTSTDTQYF
TRBV20-1	NA	CSVSRDGVYEQYF